The present T cell receptor beta chain was sequenced within a study of cytomegalovirus exposure and HLA in healthy donors. Study-level information: The early release's HLA-typed donors yielded 65 million to 85 million unique TCRs.

Regarding the study as a whole: Reports described diagnosis of cytomegalovirus status by the classifier as highly specific and sensitive. TCR beta sequences reportedly predicted most subjects' HLA-A and HLA-B alleles accurately.

A single count supports this clone. Its antigen remains unknown. PCR primers comprised 60 Vbeta and 13 Jbeta primers. Only in-frame clones appear in the TCRdb table, and some are missing; sequencing was by immunoSEQ multiplex PCR. The sample has around 130,000 clones; 80% to 85% are singletons. The TCR was taken from a man between 18 and 29 years old in good health and CMV-seronegative. The sample was PBMCs.

The CDR3 region has the DNA TGTGCCAGCAGCTTACGCGGGGGGGCTGGAGATACGCAGTATTTT. Amino acid sequence: CASSLRGGAGDTQYF. V gene TRBV13 combines with J gene TRBJ2-3, with 9 bases that match TRBD2. J was trimmed by 5 bases and V by 2 bases; bases with no gene match: 5. Germline values: CDR1 PRHDT, CDR2 FYEKMQ (reference sequence). The CDR3 consists of 15 residues. The whole variable domain, remainder taken from reference TRBV13 and TRBJ2-3, is AAGVIQSPRHLIKEKRETATLKCYPIPRHDTVYWYQQGPGQDPQFLISFYEKMQSDKGSIPDRFSAQQFSDYHSELNMSSLELGDSALYFCASSLRGGAGDTQYFGPGTRLTVL.